This T cell receptor (beta chain) came from a study of blood T cell repertoires in COVID-19. This table comes from immunoSEQ multiplex PCR, and its TCRdb copy is limited to in-frame clones, with some not included. The sample comprises tens of thousands of clones, approximately 90% of which are singletons, and 1.6% rests with the top ten. The sample comprised peripheral blood. This sequence originates from a man in his sixties with acute or convalescent COVID-19.

The CDR3 spells CATVKAQGGGLGGNTIYF. The CDR3 DNA follows: TGTGCCACCGTTAAGGCCCAAGGCGGGGGGTTAGGTGGAAACACCATATATTTT. The V and J genes are TRBV7-9 and TRBJ1-3; D is perhaps TRBD1 (5 bases). Germline V gene sequence: CDR1 SEHNR, CDR2 FQNEAQ (reference sequence). Between the trimmed V and J ends, which lost 10 bases and 3 bases, there was a span of 28 bases. This CDR3 is built from 18 residues.